This T cell receptor (beta chain) originates from a study of shared clonotypes between healthy human individuals. The CDR3 contains 12 residues. Trimming cost V 4 bases and J 11 bases; bases outside gene matches: 9. CDR1 GTSNPN and CDR2 SVGIG come from the germline V gene (reference sequence). Original methodology: Junction-only sequences produced by ImmunoSEQ had no quality scores, so filtering differed. Measured with immunoSEQ multiplex PCR; TCRdb has only the in-frame clones, and not every one. From that table come the V and J calls and clone size; the DNA was used to work out D and trimming. The table records around 2.3 million clones, 90% to 96% of them present only once.

This clonotype originated in a man aged 18-30 years in good health. The sequenced sample consisted of naive CD4+ T cells sorted from blood. Subset defined: CD45RA+ positively selected. V and J are TRBV30 and TRBJ2-5, with 8 bases lining up with TRBD1. The CDR3 is CAWTDRDREQYF. The DNA for the CDR3 is TGTGCCTGGACGGACAGGGATCGGGAGCAGTACTTC.